What follows describes a single T cell receptor (beta chain). The sample originates from a study of blood T cell repertoires in COVID-19. V gave up 2 bases and J gave up 2 bases, with 22 bases separating them. From germline, CDR1 is LGHNA and CDR2 YSLEER. This CDR3 has 19 residues. Using immunoSEQ multiplex PCR, the repertoire was profiled, and TCRdb retains in-frame clones only, with some absent. Of 150,000 to 200,000 clones detected, about nine tenths appear once; the ten largest clones hold under 2%. The source material was peripheral blood. The clonotype comes from a man aged 18 to 30 who had recovered from COVID-19. This sequence joins TRBV4-3 and TRBJ1-3; perhaps TRBD1 as D (5 bases). The CDR3 loop is CASSQYTPPQGGPGNTIYF. DNA of the CDR3: TGCGCCAGCAGCCAATATACCCCACCGCAGGGCGGACCTGGAAACACCATATATTTT.